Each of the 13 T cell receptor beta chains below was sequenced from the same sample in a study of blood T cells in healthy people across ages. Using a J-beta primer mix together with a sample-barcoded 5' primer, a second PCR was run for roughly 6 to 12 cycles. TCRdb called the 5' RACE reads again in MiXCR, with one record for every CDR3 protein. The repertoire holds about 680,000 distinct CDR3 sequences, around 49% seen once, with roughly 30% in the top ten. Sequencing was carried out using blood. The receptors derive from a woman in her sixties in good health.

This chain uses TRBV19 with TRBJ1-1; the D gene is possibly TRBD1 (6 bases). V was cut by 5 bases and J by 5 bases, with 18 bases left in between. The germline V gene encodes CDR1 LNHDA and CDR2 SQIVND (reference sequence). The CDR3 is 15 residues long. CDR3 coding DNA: TGTGCCAGTAGTCCGCCCCGACAGGTCGGAACTGAAGCTTTCTTT. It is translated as CASSPPRQVGTEAFF.

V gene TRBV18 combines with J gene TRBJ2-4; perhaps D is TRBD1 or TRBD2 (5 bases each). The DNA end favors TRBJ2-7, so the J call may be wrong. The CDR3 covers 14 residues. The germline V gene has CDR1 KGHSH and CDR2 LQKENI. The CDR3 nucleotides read TGTGCCAGCTCACCGGTCGGGACGCCTTACGAGCAGTACTTC. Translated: CASSPVGTPYEQYF.

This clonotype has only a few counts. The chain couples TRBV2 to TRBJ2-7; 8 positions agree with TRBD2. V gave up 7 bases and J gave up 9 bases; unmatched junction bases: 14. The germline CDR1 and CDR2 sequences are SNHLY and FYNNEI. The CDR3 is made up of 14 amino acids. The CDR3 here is CASNDGIPGTRQYF. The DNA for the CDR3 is TGTGCCAGCAACGACGGCATACCAGGGACTAGGCAGTACTTC.

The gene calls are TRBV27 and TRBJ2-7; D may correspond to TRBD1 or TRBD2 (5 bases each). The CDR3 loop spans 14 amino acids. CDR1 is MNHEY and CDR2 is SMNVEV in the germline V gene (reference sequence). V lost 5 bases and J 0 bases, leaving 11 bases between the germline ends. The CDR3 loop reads CASSRDRASYEQYF. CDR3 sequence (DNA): TGTGCCAGCAGTCGGGACCGAGCCTCCTACGAGCAGTACTTC.

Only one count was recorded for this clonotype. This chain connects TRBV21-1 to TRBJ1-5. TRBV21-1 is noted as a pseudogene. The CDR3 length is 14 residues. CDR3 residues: CASSKGGENQPQHF. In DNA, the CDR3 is TGTGCCAGCAGCAAAGGCGGCGAGAATCAGCCCCAGCATTTT.

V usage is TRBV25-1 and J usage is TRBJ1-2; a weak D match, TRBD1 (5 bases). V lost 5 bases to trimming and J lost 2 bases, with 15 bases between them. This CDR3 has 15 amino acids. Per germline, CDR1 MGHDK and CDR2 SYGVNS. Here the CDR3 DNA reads TGTGCCAGCAGTCCGAGGAGGGACCTAAACTATGGCTACACCTTC. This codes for CASSPRRDLNYGYTF.

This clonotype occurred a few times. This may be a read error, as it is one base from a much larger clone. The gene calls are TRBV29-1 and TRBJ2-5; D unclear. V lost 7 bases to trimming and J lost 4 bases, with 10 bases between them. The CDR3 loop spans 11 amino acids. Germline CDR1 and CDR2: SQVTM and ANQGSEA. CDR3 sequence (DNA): TGCAGCGGCCGGCCGTCAGAGACCCAGTACTTC. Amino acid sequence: CSGRPSETQYF.

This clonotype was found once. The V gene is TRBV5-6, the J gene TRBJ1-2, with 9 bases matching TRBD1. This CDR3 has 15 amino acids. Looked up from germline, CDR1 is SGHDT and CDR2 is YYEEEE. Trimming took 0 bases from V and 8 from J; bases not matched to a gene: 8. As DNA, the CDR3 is TGTGCCAGCAGCTTGGGGACAGGGGATCTTCGAGGCTACACCTTC. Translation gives CASSLGTGDLRGYTF.

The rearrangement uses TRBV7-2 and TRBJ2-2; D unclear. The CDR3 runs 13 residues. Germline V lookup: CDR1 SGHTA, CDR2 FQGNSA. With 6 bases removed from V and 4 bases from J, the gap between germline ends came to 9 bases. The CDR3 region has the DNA TGTGCCAGCAGTGGGCGGAGCACCGGGGAGCTGTTTTTT. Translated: CASSGRSTGELFF.

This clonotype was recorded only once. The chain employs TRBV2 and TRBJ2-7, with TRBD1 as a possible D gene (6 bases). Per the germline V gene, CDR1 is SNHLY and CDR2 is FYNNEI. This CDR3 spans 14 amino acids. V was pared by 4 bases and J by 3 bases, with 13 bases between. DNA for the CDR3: TGTGCCAGCAGTGTCGGGACAAAGGGCTACGAGCAGTACTTC. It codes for CASSVGTKGYEQYF.

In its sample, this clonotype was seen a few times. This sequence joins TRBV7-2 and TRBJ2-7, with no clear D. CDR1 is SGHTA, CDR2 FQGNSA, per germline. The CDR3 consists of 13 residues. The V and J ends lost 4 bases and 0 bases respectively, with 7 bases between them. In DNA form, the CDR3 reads TGTGCCAGCAGCTCACGAACCTCCTACGAGCAGTACTTC. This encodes CASSSRTSYEQYF.

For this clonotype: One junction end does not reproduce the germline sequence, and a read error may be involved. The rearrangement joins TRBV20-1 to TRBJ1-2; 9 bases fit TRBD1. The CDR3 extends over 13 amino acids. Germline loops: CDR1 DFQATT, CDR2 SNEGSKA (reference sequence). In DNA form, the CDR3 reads TGCGGTGCCCTGGGACAGGGTTCCTATGGCTACACCTTC. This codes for CGALGQGSYGYTF.

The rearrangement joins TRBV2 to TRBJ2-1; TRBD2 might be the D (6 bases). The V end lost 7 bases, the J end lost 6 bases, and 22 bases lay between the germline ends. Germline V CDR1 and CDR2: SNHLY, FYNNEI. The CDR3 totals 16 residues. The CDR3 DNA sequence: TGTGCCAGCACCGAAGAGCGTGGACTACCCCTCAATGAGCAGTTCTTC. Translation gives CASTEERGLPLNEQFF.